The rows below give T cell receptor beta chains drawn from one sample of a study of beta chain features in type 1 diabetes. Sequencing used immunoSEQ multiplex PCR; TCRdb keeps in-frame clones, though not all of them. There are roughly 260,000 clones in the sample; around 21% occur only once, and around 0.03% lies in the top ten. Material: naive CD4+ T cells from blood. The receptors stem from a woman aged 40-49 years with type 1 diabetes. The CDR3 runs from the conserved cysteine through the conserved F or W. A D gene is named only where the DNA matches it firmly.

D gene: TRBD1
J gene: TRBJ1-4
V gene: TRBV28
CDR3 protein: CASRRQGRTTNEKLFF

D gene: .
J gene: TRBJ2-1
V gene: TRBV5-1
CDR3 protein: CASSLENEGRNEQFF

D gene: .
J gene: TRBJ2-7
V gene: TRBV15
CDR3 protein: CATGGSASSYEQYF

D gene: .
J gene: TRBJ1-4
V gene: TRBV7-2
CDR3 protein: CASSLVGSQLFF

D gene: TRBD1
J gene: TRBJ1-4
V gene: TRBV9
CDR3 protein: CASSADRGSNEKLFF

D gene: TRBD1
J gene: TRBJ2-3
V gene: TRBV28
CDR3 protein: CASSRTGGAADTQYF

D gene: .
J gene: TRBJ2-2
V gene: TRBV2
CDR3 protein: CASSQQGEGGELFF

D gene: TRBD2
J gene: TRBJ2-3
V gene: TRBV4-1
CDR3 protein: CASSQGRLAGLTDTQYF

D gene: TRBD2
J gene: TRBJ2-1
V gene: TRBV7-3
CDR3 protein: CASSGGSSGRYNEQFF

D gene: .
J gene: TRBJ2-5
V gene: TRBV15
CDR3 protein: CATSPRSTIAGYQETQYF

D gene: .
J gene: TRBJ1-1
V gene: TRBV18
CDR3 protein: CASSPDSEAFF

D gene: .
J gene: TRBJ1-2
V gene: TRBV7-2
CDR3 protein: CASSSETGDYGYTF

D gene: .
J gene: TRBJ1-1
V gene: TRBV28
CDR3 protein: CASSLTGEAFF

D gene: .
J gene: TRBJ2-5
V gene: TRBV6-5
CDR3 protein: CASRDGGQETQYF

D gene: .
J gene: TRBJ1-2
V gene: TRBV10-3
CDR3 protein: CAIRPPGLQTGGYTF

D gene: .
J gene: TRBJ2-3
V gene: TRBV29-1
CDR3 protein: CSVEGPTASTDTQYF

D gene: .
J gene: TRBJ2-6
V gene: TRBV5-4
CDR3 protein: CASSPLVAGANVLTF

D gene: .
J gene: TRBJ2-6
V gene: TRBV9
CDR3 protein: CASSVPVGIRASGANVLTF

D gene: .
J gene: TRBJ1-4
V gene: TRBV28
CDR3 protein: CASSRGEKLFF

D gene: TRBD2
J gene: TRBJ2-1
V gene: TRBV5-1
CDR3 protein: CASSFPAGVTRRSYNEQFF

D gene: .
J gene: TRBJ1-1
V gene: TRBV7-9
CDR3 protein: CASSLSEGASEAFF

D gene: .
J gene: TRBJ1-5
V gene: TRBV19
CDR3 protein: CASSIDSVGGNQPQHF

D gene: TRBD1
J gene: TRBJ2-5
V gene: TRBV9
CDR3 protein: CASSKTGTQETQYF

D gene: TRBD2
J gene: TRBJ2-1
V gene: TRBV7-2
CDR3 protein: CASTWTSGDNEQFF

D gene: .
J gene: TRBJ2-6
V gene: TRBV4-3
CDR3 protein: CASSQTGSGANVLTF

D gene: TRBD2
J gene: TRBJ2-5
V gene: TRBV11-2
CDR3 protein: CASSQGLAGGAETQYF

D gene: .
J gene: TRBJ2-3
V gene: TRBV5-1
CDR3 protein: CASSRGWAGQVDTQYF

D gene: .
J gene: TRBJ1-4
V gene: TRBV18
CDR3 protein: CASSTPGATNEKLFF